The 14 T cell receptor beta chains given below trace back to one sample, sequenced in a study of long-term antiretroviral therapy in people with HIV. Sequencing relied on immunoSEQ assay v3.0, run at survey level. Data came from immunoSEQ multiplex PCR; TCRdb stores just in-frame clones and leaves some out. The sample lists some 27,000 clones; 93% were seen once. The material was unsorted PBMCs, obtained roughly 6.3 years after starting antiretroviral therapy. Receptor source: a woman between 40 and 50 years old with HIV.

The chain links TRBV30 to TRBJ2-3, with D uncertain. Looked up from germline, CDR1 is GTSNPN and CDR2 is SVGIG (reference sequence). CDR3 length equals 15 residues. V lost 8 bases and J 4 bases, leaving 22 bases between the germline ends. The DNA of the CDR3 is TGTGCCCTGGATGGACGGAACGGTCCATCAGATACGCAGTATTTT. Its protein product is CALDGRNGPSDTQYF. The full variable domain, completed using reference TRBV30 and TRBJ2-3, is SQTIHQWPATLVQPVGSPLSLECTVEGTSNPNLYWYRQAAGRGLQLLFYSVGIGQISSEVPQNLSASRPQDRQFILSSKKLLLSDSGFYLCALDGRNGPSDTQYFGPGTRLTVL.

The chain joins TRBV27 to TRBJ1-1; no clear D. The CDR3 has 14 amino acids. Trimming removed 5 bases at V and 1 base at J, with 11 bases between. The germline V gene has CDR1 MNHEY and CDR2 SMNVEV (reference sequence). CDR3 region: CASSVTDWNTEAFF. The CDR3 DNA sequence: TGTGCCAGCAGTGTGACTGATTGGAACACTGAAGCTTTCTTT.

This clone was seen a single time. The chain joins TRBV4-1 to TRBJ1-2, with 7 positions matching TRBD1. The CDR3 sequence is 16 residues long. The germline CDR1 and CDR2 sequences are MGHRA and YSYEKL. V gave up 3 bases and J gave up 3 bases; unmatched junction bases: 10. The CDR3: CASSHLRQGSDYGYTF. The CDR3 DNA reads TGCGCCAGCAGCCATCTTAGACAGGGAAGTGACTATGGCTACACCTTC.

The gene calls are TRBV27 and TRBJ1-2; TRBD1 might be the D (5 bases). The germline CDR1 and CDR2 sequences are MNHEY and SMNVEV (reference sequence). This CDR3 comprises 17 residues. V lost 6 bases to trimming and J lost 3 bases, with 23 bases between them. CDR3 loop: CASSGQGRGGTDYGYTF. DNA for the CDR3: TGTGCCAGCAGCGGGCAAGGTCGGGGGGGTACGGACTATGGCTACACCTTC.

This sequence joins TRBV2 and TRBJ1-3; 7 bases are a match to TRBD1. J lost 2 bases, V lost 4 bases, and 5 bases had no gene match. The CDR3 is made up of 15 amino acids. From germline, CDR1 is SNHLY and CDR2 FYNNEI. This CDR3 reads CASSALTGTGNTIYF. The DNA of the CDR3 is TGTGCCAGCAGTGCCCTGACAGGGACTGGAAACACCATATATTTT.

Here the CDR3 reads CASSPEGAANYGYTF. CDR3 DNA sequence: TGTGCCAGCAGTCCCGAGGGTGCAGCTAACTATGGCTACACCTTC. The chain couples TRBV28 to TRBJ1-2; unclear D gene. Trimming took off 5 bases at V and 0 bases at J, with 13 bases between the two ends. The CDR3 contains 15 residues. Germline V gene data show CDR1 as MDHEN and CDR2 as SYDVKM.

CDR3 residues: CASSLDSNTGELFF. The CDR3 DNA is TGCGCCAGCAGCCTGGACAGTAACACCGGGGAGCTGTTTTTT. The chain combines TRBV5-1 with TRBJ2-2; TRBD1 might be the D (6 bases). This CDR3 spans 14 amino acids. V was clipped by 4 bases and J by 2 bases, with 9 bases between them. The germline gives CDR1 SGHRS, CDR2 YFSETQ.

The CDR3 spells CASSYFDSSSGNTIYF. The CDR3 DNA is TGTGCCAGCAGTTATTTTGACAGTTCCTCTGGAAACACCATATATTTT. J is TRBJ1-3 and V is TRBV6-6; a weak D match, TRBD1 (5 bases). The CDR3 has 16 amino acids. Trimming took off 3 bases at V and 0 bases at J, with 12 bases between the two ends. Germline V lookup: CDR1 MNHNY, CDR2 SVGAGI (reference sequence).

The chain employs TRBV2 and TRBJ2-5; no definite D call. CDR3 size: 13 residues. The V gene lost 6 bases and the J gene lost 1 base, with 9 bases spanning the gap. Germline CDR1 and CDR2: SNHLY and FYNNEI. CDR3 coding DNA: TGTGCCAGCAGCCGTGCCCTCCAAGAGACCCAGTACTTC. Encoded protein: CASSRALQETQYF. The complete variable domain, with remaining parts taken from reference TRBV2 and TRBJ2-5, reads EPEVTQTPSHQVTQMGQEVILRCVPISNHLYFYWYRQILGQKVEFLVSFYNNEISEKSEIFDDQFSVERPDGSNFTLKIRSTKLEDSAMYFCASSRALQETQYFGPGTRLLVL.

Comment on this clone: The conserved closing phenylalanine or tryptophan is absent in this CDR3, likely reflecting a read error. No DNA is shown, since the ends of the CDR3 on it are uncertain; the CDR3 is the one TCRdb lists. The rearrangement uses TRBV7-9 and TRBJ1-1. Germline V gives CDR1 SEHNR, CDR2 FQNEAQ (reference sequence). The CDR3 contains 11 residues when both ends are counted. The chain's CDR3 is CASSLEGLGAV.

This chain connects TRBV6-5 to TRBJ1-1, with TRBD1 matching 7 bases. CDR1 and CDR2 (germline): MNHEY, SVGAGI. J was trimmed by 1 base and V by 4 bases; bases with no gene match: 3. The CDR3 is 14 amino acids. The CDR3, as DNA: TGTGCCAGCAGTTCGCGGACAGGGAACACTGAAGCTTTCTTT. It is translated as CASSSRTGNTEAFF.

The CDR3 is CSVGRDRGLSYEQYF. The CDR3 DNA is TGCAGCGTTGGGCGGGACAGGGGGCTCTCCTACGAGCAGTACTTC. The chain couples TRBV29-1 to TRBJ2-7; the match to TRBD1 covers 12 bases. The CDR3 sequence is 15 residues long. V was pared by 4 bases and J by 0 bases, with 4 bases of the junction left unmatched. Germline-derived CDR1 and CDR2 are SQVTM and ANQGSEA.

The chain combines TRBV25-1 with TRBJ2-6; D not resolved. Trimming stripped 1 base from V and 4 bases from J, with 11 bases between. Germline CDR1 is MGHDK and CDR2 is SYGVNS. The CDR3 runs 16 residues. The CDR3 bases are TGTGCCAGCAGTGAATTGGTAGATCCCGGGGCCAACGTCCTGACTTTC. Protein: CASSELVDPGANVLTF.

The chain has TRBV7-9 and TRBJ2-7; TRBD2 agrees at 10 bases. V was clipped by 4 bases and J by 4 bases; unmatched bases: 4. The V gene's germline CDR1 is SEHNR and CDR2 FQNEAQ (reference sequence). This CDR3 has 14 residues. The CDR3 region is CASSSAGGEYEQYF. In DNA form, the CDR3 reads TGTGCCAGCAGCTCAGCGGGGGGGGAATACGAGCAGTACTTC.